Below are 15 T cell receptor beta chains sequenced from a single sample in a study of blood T cell repertoires in COVID-19. Profiling relied on immunoSEQ multiplex PCR, and the TCRdb table lists in-frame clones only, not all of them. The data contain approximately 200,000 clones, approximately 80% of them seen just once; the ten biggest clones take up 1.5% to 2%. Sequenced: PBMCs or T cells enriched from blood (not recorded which). The receptors were sampled from a man aged 60 to 69 who had recovered from COVID-19.

The rearrangement links TRBV7-3 to TRBJ2-2, with 10 positions matching TRBD2. The CDR3 has 17 amino acids. The ends lost 4 bases at V and 0 bases at J; junction bases unmatched: 5. Germline lookup yields CDR1 SGHTA and CDR2 FQGTGA. CDR3 in DNA: TGTGCCAGCAGCTCCCCTAGCGGGGGCGCGAACACCGGGGAGCTGTTTTTT. This encodes CASSSPSGGANTGELFF.

The rearrangement joins TRBV4-3 to TRBJ2-2; 8 positions match TRBD2. There are 15 residues in the CDR3. V was clipped by 4 bases and J by 6 bases; unmatched bases: 7. The germline V gene encodes CDR1 LGHNA and CDR2 YSLEER. This chain's CDR3 is CASSRTGTSAGELFF. The CDR3, as DNA: TGCGCCAGCAGCCGGACCGGGACTAGTGCCGGGGAGCTGTTTTTT.

The chain has TRBV5-6 and TRBJ1-5; D is uncertain. V lost 2 bases to trimming and J lost 3 bases, with 12 bases between them. Per germline, CDR1 SGHDT and CDR2 YYEEEE. The CDR3 consists of 15 residues. The CDR3 DNA reads as TGTGCCAGCAGCTTAAGTCAGAGGCTCAATCAGCCCCAGCATTTT. Its translation: CASSLSQRLNQPQHF. The variable domain in full, with the rest retrieved from reference TRBV5-6 and TRBJ1-5, is DAGVTQSPTHLIKTRGQQVTLRCSPKSGHDTVSWYQQALGQGPQFIFQYYEEEERQRGNFPDRFSGHQFPNYSSELNVNALLLGDSALYLCASSLSQRLNQPQHFGDGTRLSIL.

This clone was recorded only once. This chain links TRBV6-5 with TRBJ2-2, with 11 bases matching TRBD2. Unmatched junction bases numbered 1, after V lost 2 bases and J lost 2 bases. This CDR3 spans 16 amino acids. The germline CDR1 and CDR2 sequences are MNHEY and SVGAGI. The chain's CDR3 is CASSYGTSGNTGELFF. DNA for the CDR3: TGTGCCAGCAGTTACGGGACTAGCGGAAACACCGGGGAGCTGTTTTTT.

V and J are TRBV18 and TRBJ2-3, with D maybe TRBD1 (6 bases). The CDR3 extends over 13 amino acids. With 3 bases removed from V and 3 bases from J, the gap between germline ends came to 7 bases. The germline V gene has CDR1 KGHSH and CDR2 LQKENI. The CDR3 here is CASSPRGTDTQYF. For the CDR3, the DNA is TGTGCCAGCTCACCTAGGGGGACAGATACGCAGTATTTT.

The rearrangement links TRBV16 to TRBJ1-2; 7 nucleotides line up with TRBD1. V lost 2 bases to trimming and J lost 0 bases; unmatched junction nucleotides: 3. Germline V CDR1 and CDR2: KGHSY, FQNENV. The CDR3 is 15 amino acids. The CDR3 loop is CASSQGQATNYGYTF. CDR3 coding DNA: TGTGCCAGCAGCCAAGGACAGGCAACTAACTATGGCTACACCTTC.

The chain employs TRBV18 and TRBJ1-1; D is unclear. V dropped 3 bases and J dropped 2 bases, with 7 bases sitting between them. CDR3 length: 13 amino acids. CDR1 and CDR2 (germline): KGHSH, LQKENI. The CDR3 DNA sequence: TGTGCCAGCTCACCCGCGTTTAACACTGAAGCTTTCTTT. Amino acid sequence: CASSPAFNTEAFF.

This clone occurred once. V gene TRBV11-3 combines with J gene TRBJ2-7; TRBD1 agrees at 9 bases. CDR1 and CDR2 from the germline V gene are SGHNT and YENEEA. This CDR3 comprises 15 residues. V shed 4 bases, J shed 6 bases, and the junction held 10 bases outside the gene matches. The CDR3, as DNA: TGTGCCAGCAGCTCCGGAAACAGGGGGCAGGCCGAGCAGTACTTC. Its protein product is CASSSGNRGQAEQYF.

V is TRBV19 and J is TRBJ1-5; 8 bases fit TRBD1. From germline, CDR1 is LNHDA and CDR2 SQIVND (reference sequence). Losses at the gene ends were 4 bases for V and 2 bases for J; bases not matched to a gene: 7. The CDR3 consists of 16 residues. The CDR3 reads CASSTRGQGGNQPQHF. CDR3 sequence (DNA): TGTGCCAGTAGTACCCGAGGACAGGGTGGCAATCAGCCCCAGCATTTT.

The CDR3: CASFPDRGSTDTQYF. The DNA for the CDR3 is TGCGCCAGCTTCCCGGACAGGGGAAGCACAGATACGCAGTATTTT. This chain joins TRBV5-1 and TRBJ2-3, with TRBD1 matching 9 bases. Germline assignment: CDR1 SGHRS and CDR2 YFSETQ. The CDR3 extends over 15 amino acids. Trimming cost V 7 bases and J 0 bases; bases outside gene matches: 6.

The chain employs TRBV7-9 and TRBJ1-5; 9 nucleotides align to TRBD1. The CDR3 covers 17 residues. Unmatched junction bases numbered 8, after V lost 0 bases and J lost 5 bases. CDR1 and CDR2 from the germline V gene are SEHNR and FQNEAQ (reference sequence). Here the CDR3 DNA reads TGTGCCAGCAGCTTAGCGGCGGGACAGGGCCCCGATCAGCCCCAGCATTTT. Translating it yields CASSLAAGQGPDQPQHF.

V is TRBV7-2 and J is TRBJ2-1; 7 positions agree with TRBD2. This CDR3 spans 15 amino acids. CDR1 and CDR2 from the germline V gene are SGHTA and FQGNSA. V shed 4 bases, J shed 6 bases, and the junction held 9 bases outside the gene matches. The CDR3 region has the DNA TGTGCCAGCAGCTCGGAGCGGGGTCGGGGCAATGAGCAGTTCTTC. Its translation is CASSSERGRGNEQFF.

The chain uses TRBV19 and TRBJ2-5; 7 nucleotides line up with TRBD2. Germline V gives CDR1 LNHDA, CDR2 SQIVND (reference sequence). V was clipped by 4 bases and J by 3 bases; unmatched bases: 2. The CDR3 extends over 13 amino acids. The CDR3 bases are TGTGCCAGTAGTAGAGGGACTAAAGAGACCCAGTACTTC. Translation gives CASSRGTKETQYF.

The rearrangement joins TRBV11-1 to TRBJ2-7; 8 bases agree with TRBD1. The CDR3 spans 14 residues. Germline V lookup: CDR1 SGHAT, CDR2 FQDESV (reference sequence). Unmatched junction bases numbered 2, after V lost 0 bases and J lost 4 bases. This chain's CDR3 is CASSLARTGYEQYF. CDR3 in DNA: TGTGCCAGCAGCTTAGCGAGGACAGGGTACGAGCAGTACTTC.

The V and J genes are TRBV19 and TRBJ1-1; a possible D gene is TRBD1 (6 bases). This CDR3 has 14 residues. V was shortened by 6 bases and J by 2 bases, with 13 bases between the two germline ends. Germline CDR1 LNHDA, CDR2 SQIVND (reference sequence). The CDR3 nucleotides are TGTGCCAGTAGCAAGGGGGTCAGAAACACTGAAGCTTTCTTT. Translation: CASSKGVRNTEAFF.